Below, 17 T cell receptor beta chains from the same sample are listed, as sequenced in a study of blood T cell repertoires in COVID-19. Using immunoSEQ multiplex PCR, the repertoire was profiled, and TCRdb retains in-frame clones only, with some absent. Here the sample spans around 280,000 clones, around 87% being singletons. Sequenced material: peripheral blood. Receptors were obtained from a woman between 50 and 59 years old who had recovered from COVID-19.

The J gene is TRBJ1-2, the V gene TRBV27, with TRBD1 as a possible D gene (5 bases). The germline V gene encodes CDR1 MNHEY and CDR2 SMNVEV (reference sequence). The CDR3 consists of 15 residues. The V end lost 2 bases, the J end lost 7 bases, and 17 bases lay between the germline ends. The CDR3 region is CASSLMAGKMGGYTF. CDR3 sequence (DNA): TGTGCCAGCAGTTTAATGGCAGGGAAGATGGGTGGCTACACCTTC.

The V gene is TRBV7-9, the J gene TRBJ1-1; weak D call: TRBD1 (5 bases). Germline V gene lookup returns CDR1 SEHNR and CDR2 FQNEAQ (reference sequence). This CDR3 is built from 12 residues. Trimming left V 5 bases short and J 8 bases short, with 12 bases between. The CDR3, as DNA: TGTGCCAGCAGCCAACGGGACTTGGAAGCTTTCTTT. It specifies CASSQRDLEAFF.

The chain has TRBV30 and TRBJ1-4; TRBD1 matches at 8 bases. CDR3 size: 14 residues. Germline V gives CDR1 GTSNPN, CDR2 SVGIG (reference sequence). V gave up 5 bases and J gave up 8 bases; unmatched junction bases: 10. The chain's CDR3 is CAWDRQGTLEKLFF. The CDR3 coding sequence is TGTGCCTGGGATAGACAGGGGACATTAGAAAAACTGTTTTTT. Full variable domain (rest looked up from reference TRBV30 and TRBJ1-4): SQTIHQWPATLVQPVGSPLSLECTVEGTSNPNLYWYRQAAGRGLQLLFYSVGIGQISSEVPQNLSASRPQDRQFILSSKKLLLSDSGFYLCAWDRQGTLEKLFFGSGTQLSVL.

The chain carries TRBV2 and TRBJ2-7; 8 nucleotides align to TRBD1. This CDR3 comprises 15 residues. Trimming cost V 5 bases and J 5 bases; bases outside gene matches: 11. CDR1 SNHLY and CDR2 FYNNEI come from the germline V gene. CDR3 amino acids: CASSSQGVPPHEQYF. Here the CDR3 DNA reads TGTGCCAGCAGTTCACAGGGGGTCCCCCCCCACGAGCAGTACTTC.

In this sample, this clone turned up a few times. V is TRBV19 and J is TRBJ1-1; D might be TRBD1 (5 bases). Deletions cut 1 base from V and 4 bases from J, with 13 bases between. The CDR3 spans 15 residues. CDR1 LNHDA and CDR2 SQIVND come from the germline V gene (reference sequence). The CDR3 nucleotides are TGTGCCAGTAGTATAGTAAAGGGCAGGGCCACTGAAGCTTTCTTT. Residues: CASSIVKGRATEAFF.

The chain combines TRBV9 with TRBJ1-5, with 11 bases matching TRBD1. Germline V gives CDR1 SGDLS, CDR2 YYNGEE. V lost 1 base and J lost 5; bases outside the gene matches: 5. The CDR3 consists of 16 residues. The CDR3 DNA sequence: TGTGCCAGCAGCGTAACCGGGACAGGGGGTGATCAGCCCCAGCATTTT. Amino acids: CASSVTGTGGDQPQHF. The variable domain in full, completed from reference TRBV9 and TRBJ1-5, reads DSGVTQTPKHLITATGQRVTLRCSPRSGDLSVYWYQQSLDQGLQFLIQYYNGEERAKGNILERFSAQQFPDLHSELNLSSLELGDSALYFCASSVTGTGGDQPQHFGDGTRLSIL.

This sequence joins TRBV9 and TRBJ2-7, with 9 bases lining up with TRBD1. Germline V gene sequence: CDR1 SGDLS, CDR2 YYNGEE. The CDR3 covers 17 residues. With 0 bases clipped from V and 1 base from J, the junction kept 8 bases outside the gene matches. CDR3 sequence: CASSVDMGGTGSYEQYF. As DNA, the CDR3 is TGTGCCAGCAGCGTAGATATGGGTGGGACAGGGTCCTACGAGCAGTACTTC.

CDR3 residues: CASTPTSPAPGRYTEAFF. CDR3 bases: TGTGCCAGCACCCCTACAAGTCCGGCCCCTGGGAGATACACTGAAGCTTTCTTT. The V gene is TRBV7-6, the J gene TRBJ1-1, with D unresolved. This CDR3 is 18 amino acids long. V dropped 7 bases and J dropped 3 bases, with 27 bases sitting between them. CDR1 and CDR2 from the germline V gene are SGHVS and FNYEAQ.

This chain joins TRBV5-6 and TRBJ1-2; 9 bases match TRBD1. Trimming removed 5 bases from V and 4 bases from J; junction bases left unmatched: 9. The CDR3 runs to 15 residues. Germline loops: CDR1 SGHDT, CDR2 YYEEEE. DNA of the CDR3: TGTGCCAGCAGACGGACAGGGGCGACTATCTATGGCTACACCTTC. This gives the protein CASRRTGATIYGYTF.

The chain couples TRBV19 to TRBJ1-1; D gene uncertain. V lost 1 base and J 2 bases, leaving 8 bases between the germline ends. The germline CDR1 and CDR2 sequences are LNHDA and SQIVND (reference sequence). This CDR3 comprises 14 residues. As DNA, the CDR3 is TGTGCCAGTAGTATAGTCCCGGGTAACACTGAAGCTTTCTTT. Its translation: CASSIVPGNTEAFF. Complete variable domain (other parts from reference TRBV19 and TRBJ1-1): DGGITQSPKYLFRKEGQNVTLSCEQNLNHDAMYWYRQDPGQGLRLIYYSQIVNDFQKGDIAEGYSVSREKKESFPLTVTSAQKNPTAFYLCASSIVPGNTEAFFGQGTRLTVV.

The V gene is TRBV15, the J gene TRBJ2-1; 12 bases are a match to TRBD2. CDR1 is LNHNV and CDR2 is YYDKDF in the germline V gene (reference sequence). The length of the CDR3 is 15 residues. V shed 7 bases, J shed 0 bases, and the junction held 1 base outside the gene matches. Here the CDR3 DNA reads TGTGCCACCACTAGCGGGAGGGCCTCCTACAATGAGCAGTTCTTC. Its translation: CATTSGRASYNEQFF.

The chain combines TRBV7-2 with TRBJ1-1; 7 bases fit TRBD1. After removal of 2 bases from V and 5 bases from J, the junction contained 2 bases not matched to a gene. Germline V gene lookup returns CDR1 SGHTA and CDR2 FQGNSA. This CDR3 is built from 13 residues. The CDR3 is CASSLNRGTEAFF. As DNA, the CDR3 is TGTGCCAGCAGCTTAAACAGGGGAACTGAAGCTTTCTTT. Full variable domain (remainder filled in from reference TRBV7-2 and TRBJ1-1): GAGVSQSPSNKVTEKGKDVELRCDPISGHTALYWYRQSLGQGLEFLIYFQGNSAPDKSGLPSDRFSAERTGGSVSTLTIQRTQQEDSAVYLCASSLNRGTEAFFGQGTRLTVV.

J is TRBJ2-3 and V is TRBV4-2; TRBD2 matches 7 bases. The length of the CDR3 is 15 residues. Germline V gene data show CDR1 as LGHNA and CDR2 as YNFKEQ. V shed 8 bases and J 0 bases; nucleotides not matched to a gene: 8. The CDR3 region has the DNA TGTGCCAGCCGAGAAAGACTAGCCAGCACAGATACGCAGTATTTT. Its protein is CASRERLASTDTQYF.

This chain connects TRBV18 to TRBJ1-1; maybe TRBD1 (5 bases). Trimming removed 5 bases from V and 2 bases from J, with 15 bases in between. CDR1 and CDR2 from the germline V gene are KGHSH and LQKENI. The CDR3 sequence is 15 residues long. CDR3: CASSSQGSSNTEAFF. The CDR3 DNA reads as TGTGCCAGCTCATCCCAGGGTTCCTCAAACACTGAAGCTTTCTTT.

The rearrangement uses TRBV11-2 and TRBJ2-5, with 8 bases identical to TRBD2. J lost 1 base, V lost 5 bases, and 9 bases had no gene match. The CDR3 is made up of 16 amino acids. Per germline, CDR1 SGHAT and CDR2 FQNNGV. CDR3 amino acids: CASSLQTSVLQETQYF. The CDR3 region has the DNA TGTGCCAGCAGCCTCCAGACTAGCGTCCTCCAAGAGACCCAGTACTTC. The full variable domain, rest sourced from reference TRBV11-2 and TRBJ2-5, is EAGVAQSPRYKIIEKRQSVAFWCNPISGHATLYWYQQILGQGPKLLIQFQNNGVVDDSQLPKDRFSAERLKGVDSTLKIQPAKLEDSAVYLCASSLQTSVLQETQYFGPGTRLLVL.

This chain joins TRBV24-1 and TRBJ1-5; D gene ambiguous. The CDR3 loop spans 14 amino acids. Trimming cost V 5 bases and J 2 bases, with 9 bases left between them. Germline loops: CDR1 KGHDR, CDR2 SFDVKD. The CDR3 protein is CATSARGRNQPQHF. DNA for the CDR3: TGTGCCACCAGTGCCCGAGGGCGCAATCAGCCCCAGCATTTT.

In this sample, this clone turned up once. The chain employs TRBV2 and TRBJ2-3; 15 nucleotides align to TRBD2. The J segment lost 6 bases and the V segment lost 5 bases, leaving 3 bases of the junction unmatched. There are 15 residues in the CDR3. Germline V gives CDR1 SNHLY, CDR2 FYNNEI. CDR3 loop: CASSPGLAGGDTQYF. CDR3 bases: TGTGCCAGCAGTCCCGGACTAGCGGGAGGGGATACGCAGTATTTT.